The present entry profiles one T cell receptor (beta chain) with its context. Measured with immunoSEQ multiplex PCR; TCRdb has only the in-frame clones, and not every one. The data show some 11,000 clones, with 80% to 90% seen just once and 5% to 6.5% held by the top ten. The CDR3 sequence is 14 residues long. Germline V lookup: CDR1 SGDLS, CDR2 YYNGEE. Trimming cost V 5 bases and J 0 bases, with 9 bases left between them. The data stem from a study of T cell changes during pregnancy in multiple sclerosis. The TCR was taken from a female donor in good health, enrolled as a control in a pregnancy study. The J gene is TRBJ1-3, the V gene TRBV9, with D possibly matching TRBD1 (5 bases). The sample in question was CD8+ T cells from peripheral blood mononuclear cells, obtained in the first trimester of pregnancy. CDR3: CASSLGGSGNTIYF. The DNA for the CDR3 is TGTGCCAGCAGTTTGGGGGGCTCTGGAAACACCATATATTTT.